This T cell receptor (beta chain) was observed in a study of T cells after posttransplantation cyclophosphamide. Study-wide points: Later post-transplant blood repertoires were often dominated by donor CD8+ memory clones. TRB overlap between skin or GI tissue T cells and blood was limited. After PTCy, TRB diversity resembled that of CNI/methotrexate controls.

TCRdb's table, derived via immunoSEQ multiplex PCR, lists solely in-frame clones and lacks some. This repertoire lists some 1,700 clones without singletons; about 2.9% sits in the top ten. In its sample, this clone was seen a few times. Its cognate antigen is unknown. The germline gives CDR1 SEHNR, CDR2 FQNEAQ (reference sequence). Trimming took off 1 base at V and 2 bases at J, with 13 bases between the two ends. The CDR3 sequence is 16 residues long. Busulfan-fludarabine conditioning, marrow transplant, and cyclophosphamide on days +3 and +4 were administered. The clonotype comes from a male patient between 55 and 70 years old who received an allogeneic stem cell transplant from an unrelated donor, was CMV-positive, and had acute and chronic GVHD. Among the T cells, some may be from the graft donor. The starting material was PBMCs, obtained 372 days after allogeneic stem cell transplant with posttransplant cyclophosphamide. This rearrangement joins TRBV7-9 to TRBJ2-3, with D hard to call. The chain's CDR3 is CASSLGTTLDTDTQYF. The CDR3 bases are TGTGCCAGCAGCTTAGGCACTACCCTCGACACAGATACGCAGTATTTT. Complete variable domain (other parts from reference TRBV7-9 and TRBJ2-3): DTGVSQNPRHKITKRGQNVTFRCDPISEHNRLYWYRQTLGQGPEFLTYFQNEAQLEKSRLLSDRFSAERPKGSFSTLEIQRTEQGDSAMYLCASSLGTTLDTDTQYFGPGTRLTVL.